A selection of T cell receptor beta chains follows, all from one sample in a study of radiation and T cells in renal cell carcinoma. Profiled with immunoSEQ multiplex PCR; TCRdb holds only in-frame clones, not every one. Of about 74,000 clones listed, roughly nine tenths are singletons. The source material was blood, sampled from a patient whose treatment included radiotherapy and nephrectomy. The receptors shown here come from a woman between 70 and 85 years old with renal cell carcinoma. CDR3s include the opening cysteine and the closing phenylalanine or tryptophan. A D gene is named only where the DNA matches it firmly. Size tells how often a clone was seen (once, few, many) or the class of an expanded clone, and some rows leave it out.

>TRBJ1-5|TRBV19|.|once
CASSIVNQPQHF
TGTGCCAGTAGTATCGTAAATCAGCCCCAGCATTTT
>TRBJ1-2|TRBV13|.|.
CASSLGIQEGYTF
TGTGCCAGCAGCTTGGGGATTCAGGAGGGCTACACCTTC
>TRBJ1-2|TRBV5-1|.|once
CASRQGVSNYGYTF
TGCGCCAGCAGACAGGGAGTTTCTAACTATGGCTACACCTTC
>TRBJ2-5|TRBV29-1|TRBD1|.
CSVEGPGGATETQYF
TGCAGCGTTGAGGGGCCAGGGGGCGCGACGGAGACCCAGTACTTC
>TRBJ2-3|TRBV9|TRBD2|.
CASSVDGRGGTDTQYF
TGTGCCAGCAGCGTAGACGGGAGGGGAGGGACAGATACGCAGTATTTT
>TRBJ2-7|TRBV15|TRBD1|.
CATSRLGTAASYEQYF
TGTGCCACCAGCAGATTGGGGACAGCGGCCTCCTACGAGCAGTACTTC
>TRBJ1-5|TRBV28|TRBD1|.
CASSQIGQGRGQPQHF
TGTGCCAGCAGTCAAATTGGACAGGGGAGGGGACAGCCCCAGCATTTT
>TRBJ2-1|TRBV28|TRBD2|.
CASRFSGGNNEQFF
TGTGCCAGCAGGTTTAGCGGGGGCAACAATGAGCAGTTCTTC
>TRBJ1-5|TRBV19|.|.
CASSIGGNSNQPQHF
TGTGCCAGTAGTATAGGGGGGAATAGCAATCAGCCCCAGCATTTT
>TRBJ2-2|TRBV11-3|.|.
CASSLGVNTGELFF
TGTGCCAGCAGCTTAGGAGTAAACACCGGGGAGCTGTTTTTT
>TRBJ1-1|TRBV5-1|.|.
CASSSVGWDTEAFF
TGCGCCAGCAGCTCGGTGGGGTGGGACACTGAAGCTTTCTTT
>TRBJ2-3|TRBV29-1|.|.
CSARGGADTQYF
TGCAGCGCAAGGGGCGGTGCAGATACGCAGTATTTT
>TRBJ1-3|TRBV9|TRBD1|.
CASSAPHRGRGNTIYF
TGTGCCAGCAGCGCACCTCACAGGGGGCGCGGAAACACCATATATTTT
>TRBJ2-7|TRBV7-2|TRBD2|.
CASSLQRGFSYEQYF
TGTGCCAGCAGCTTACAGCGGGGCTTTTCCTACGAGCAGTACTTC
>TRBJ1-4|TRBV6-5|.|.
CASSYAGGSGEKLFF
TGTGCCAGCAGCTACGCTGGAGGGTCGGGTGAAAAACTGTTTTTT
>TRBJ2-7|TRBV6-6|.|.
CASSYSGVTYEQYF
TGTGCCAGCAGTTACTCGGGGGTCACCTACGAGCAGTACTTC
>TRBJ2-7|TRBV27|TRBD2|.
CASRDAGEGEQYF
TGTGCCAGCAGAGACGCGGGGGAGGGCGAGCAGTACTTC
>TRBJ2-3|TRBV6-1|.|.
CASSSAGSTDTQYF
TGTGCCAGCAGTTCCGCTGGCAGCACAGATACGCAGTATTTT
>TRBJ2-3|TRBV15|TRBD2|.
CATSRGDLAGSTDTQYF
TGTGCCACCAGCAGAGGTGATCTAGCGGGAAGCACAGATACGCAGTATTTT
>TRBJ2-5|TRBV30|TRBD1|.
CAWKGQKQETQYF
TGTGCCTGGAAGGGACAGAAACAAGAGACCCAGTACTTC
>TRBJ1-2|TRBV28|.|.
CASRPRGNYGYTF
TGTGCCAGCAGACCAAGGGGGAACTATGGCTACACCTTC
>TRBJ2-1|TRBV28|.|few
CASSSGLVSEQFF
TGTGCCAGCAGTTCGGGACTTGTCTCCGAGCAGTTCTTC